This T cell receptor beta chain was identified during a study of T cell repertoires in ileal Crohn's disease. TCRdb's table, derived via immunoSEQ multiplex PCR, lists solely in-frame clones and lacks some. Among roughly 9,100 clones listed, around three quarters were seen once. Indicated time point: neoterminal ileum biopsy at postoperative endoscopy, about 6 months after surgery. The CDR3 extends over 16 amino acids. V gave up 3 bases and J gave up 6 bases; unmatched junction bases: 12. The germline V gene has CDR1 SGDLS and CDR2 YYNGEE. The chain joins TRBV9 to TRBJ2-3, with 8 bases matching TRBD1. The TCR was taken from an adult with Crohn's disease. The sequenced sample consisted of ileal tissue. The CDR3 region has the DNA TGTGCCAGCAGCGCCCATTCAGGGGGCACAACGGATACGCAGTATTTT. Its translation is CASSAHSGGTTDTQYF.